One sample yielded the 3 T cell receptor beta chains listed below, sequenced in a study of T cell responses to AZD1222 COVID-19 vaccine (dated by TCRdb to about 2021). The method was the immunoSEQ multiplex PCR assay. Imported from immuneACCESS, the table was reduced by TCRdb to in-frame sequences with V and J called. These copies leave out some clones; in studies compared against another copy, an unresolved V gene accounts for under half, and the cause of the remainder is not known. The sample data list roughly 130,000 clones, and 92% of these were observed just once. The ten largest clones take up under 4.5% of the sample. The sample's time point label, decoded: about 28 days (+/-7) after the second vaccine dose. This specimen was peripheral blood, taken 28 days after the second AZD1222 dose. These receptors were obtained from an adult who received the AZD1222 COVID-19 vaccine.

A few counts support this clone. This specimen includes other DNA sequences encoding the same CDR3. Here the CDR3 DNA reads TGTGCCACCAGTGATCCGGGACAGGGTACAGATACGCAGTATTTT. Amino acids: CATSDPGQGTDTQYF. The rearrangement uses TRBV24-1 and TRBJ2-3, with TRBD1 identical over 9 bases. Trimming removed 3 bases from V and 3 bases from J; junction bases left unmatched: 3. This CDR3 comprises 15 residues. In germline, CDR1 is KGHDR, CDR2 SFDVKD.

The chain employs TRBV2 and TRBJ1-2; no definite D call. Germline V gene data show CDR1 as SNHLY and CDR2 as FYNNEI. The CDR3 length is 12 residues. Trimming took 7 bases from V and 4 from J, leaving 10 bases between them. The CDR3 loop is CASKEGTYGYTF. Here the CDR3 DNA reads TGTGCCAGCAAAGAGGGAACCTATGGCTACACCTTC.

V is TRBV19 and J is TRBJ2-2, with D perhaps TRBD2 (7 bases). The CDR3 is made up of 14 amino acids. The germline gives CDR1 LNHDA, CDR2 SQIVND (reference sequence). Trimming stripped 10 bases from V and 4 bases from J, with 16 bases between. The CDR3 here is CATWRGLGTGELFF. DNA for the CDR3: TGTGCCACTTGGCGGGGGCTCGGCACCGGGGAGCTGTTTTTT.